This TCR beta chain was sequenced for a study of a mutant IDH1 vaccine in newly diagnosed glioma. The germline CDR1 and CDR2 sequences are MNHEY and SVGAGI. Trimming left V 0 bases short and J 5 bases short, with 7 bases between. The CDR3 runs to 13 residues. Measured with immunoSEQ multiplex PCR; TCRdb has only the in-frame clones, and not every one. The sample carries around 54,000 clones, about 90% recorded once. As regards this clone: Its antigen is currently unknown.

Time point: week 23, last vaccination. Each dose of the vaccine consisted of 300 ug of mutant IDH1 20-mer peptide, with topical imiquimod. The chain combines TRBV6-5 with TRBJ1-1; D remains unclear. Sequences were derived from PBMCs, sampled from a glioma patient whose treatment included an IDH1 peptide vaccine. The receptor comes from a man aged 40-49 years with glioma. CDR3 in DNA: TGTGCCAGCAGTTACTCGACTGCGACTGAAGCTTTCTTT. Protein: CASSYSTATEAFF.